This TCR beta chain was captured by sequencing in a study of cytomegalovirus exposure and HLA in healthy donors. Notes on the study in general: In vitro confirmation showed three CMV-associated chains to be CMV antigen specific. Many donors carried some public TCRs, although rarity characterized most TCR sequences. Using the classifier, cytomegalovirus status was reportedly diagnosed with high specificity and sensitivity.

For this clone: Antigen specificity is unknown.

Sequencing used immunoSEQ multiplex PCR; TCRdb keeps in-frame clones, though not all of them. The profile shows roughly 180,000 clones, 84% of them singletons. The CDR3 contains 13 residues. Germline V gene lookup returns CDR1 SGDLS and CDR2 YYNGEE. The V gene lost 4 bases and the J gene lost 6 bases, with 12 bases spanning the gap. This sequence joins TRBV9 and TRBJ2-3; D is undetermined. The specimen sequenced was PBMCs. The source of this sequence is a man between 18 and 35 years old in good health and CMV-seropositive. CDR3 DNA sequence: TGTGCCAGCAGCATCCGACTCGGCGATACGCAGTATTTT. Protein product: CASSIRLGDTQYF.